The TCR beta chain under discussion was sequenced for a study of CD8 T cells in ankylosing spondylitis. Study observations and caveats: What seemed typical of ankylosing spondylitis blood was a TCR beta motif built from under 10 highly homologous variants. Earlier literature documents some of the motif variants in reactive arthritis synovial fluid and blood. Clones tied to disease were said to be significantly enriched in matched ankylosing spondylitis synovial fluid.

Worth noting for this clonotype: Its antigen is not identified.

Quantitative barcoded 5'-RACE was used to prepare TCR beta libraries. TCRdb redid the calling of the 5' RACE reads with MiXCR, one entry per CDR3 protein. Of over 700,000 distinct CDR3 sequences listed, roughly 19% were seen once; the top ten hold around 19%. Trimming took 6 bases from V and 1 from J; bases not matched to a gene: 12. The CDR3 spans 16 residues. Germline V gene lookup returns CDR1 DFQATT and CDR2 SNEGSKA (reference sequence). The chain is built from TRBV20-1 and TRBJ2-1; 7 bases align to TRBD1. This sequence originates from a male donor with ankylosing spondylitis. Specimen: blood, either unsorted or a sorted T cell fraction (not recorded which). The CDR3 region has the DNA TGCAGTGCGCGAGGGACAGTCGGCGGGTCCTACAATGAGCAGTTCTTC. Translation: CSARGTVGGSYNEQFF.